The rows below give T cell receptor beta chains drawn from one sample of a study of blood T cell repertoires in COVID-19. This table comes from immunoSEQ multiplex PCR, and its TCRdb copy is limited to in-frame clones, with some not included. The sample holds just over 250,000 clones; roughly 86% are singletons and the top ten take approximately 2.2%. Specimen: peripheral blood. The receptors come from a woman aged 45 to 65 with acute or convalescent COVID-19. The CDR3 runs from the conserved cysteine through the conserved F or W. The order of the fields is V gene, clone size, D gene, J gene, CDR3 DNA, CDR3 protein. A D gene is named only where the DNA matches it firmly. Clone sizes are given selectively: once, few, many, or a class where the clone is expanded.

V: TRBV24-1
size: NA
D: TRBD2
J: TRBJ2-1
DNA: TGTGCCACCAGCCTGGGACTAAACAATGAGCAGTTCTTC
CDR3: CATSLGLNNEQFF

V: TRBV7-2
size: NA
D: NA
J: TRBJ1-5
DNA: TGTGCCAGCAGCTTAGCGTCCACAGGGTACCAGCCCCAGCATTTT
CDR3: CASSLASTGYQPQHF

V: TRBV6-4
size: NA
D: NA
J: TRBJ1-2
DNA: TGTGCCAGCAGTGTGGGCAGGGGAAGTGGCTACACCTTC
CDR3: CASSVGRGSGYTF

V: TRBV5-1
size: NA
D: NA
J: TRBJ1-4
DNA: TGCGCCAGCAGCTTGGCAGGGGCCCTAAATGAAAAACTGTTTTTT
CDR3: CASSLAGALNEKLFF

V: TRBV28
size: NA
D: NA
J: TRBJ2-7
DNA: TGTGCCAGCAGTTCAGTATCAGGGAACGGCTACGAGCAGTACTTC
CDR3: CASSSVSGNGYEQYF

V: TRBV28
size: NA
D: NA
J: TRBJ2-1
DNA: TGTGCCAGCAGTTTAGCGCCGAATGAGCAGTTCTTC
CDR3: CASSLAPNEQFF

V: TRBV5-1
size: NA
D: NA
J: TRBJ2-1
DNA: TGCGCCAGCAGCTTAACAGGCGGCGCGGGAAACAATGAGCAGTTCTTC
CDR3: CASSLTGGAGNNEQFF

V: TRBV28
size: NA
D: NA
J: TRBJ1-2
DNA: TGTGCCAGCAGTTTATTGGACAGTAAGCTTCTCTATGGCTACACCTTC
CDR3: CASSLLDSKLLYGYTF

V: TRBV4-3
size: NA
D: NA
J: TRBJ2-7
DNA: TGCGCCAGCAGCCAAGTAGACGGGACCTACGAGCAGTACTTC
CDR3: CASSQVDGTYEQYF

V: TRBV2
size: few
D: NA
J: TRBJ1-1
DNA: TGTGCCAGCAGTTATAACAGTTACACTGAAGCTTTCTTT
CDR3: CASSYNSYTEAFF

V: TRBV19
size: NA
D: TRBD2
J: TRBJ2-7
DNA: TGTGCCAGTAGTATCGGAACTAGCGGGAGTCCCTACGAGCAGTACTTC
CDR3: CASSIGTSGSPYEQYF

V: TRBV9
size: NA
D: NA
J: TRBJ1-1
DNA: TGTGCCAGCAGCGTAGGAAGGGGCAGGGAGAACACTGAAGCTTTCTTT
CDR3: CASSVGRGRENTEAFF

V: TRBV15
size: NA
D: NA
J: TRBJ1-4
DNA: TGTGCCACCAGCAGAGATGTCGGTGAAAAACTGTTTTTT
CDR3: CATSRDVGEKLFF

V: TRBV5-1
size: NA
D: TRBD2
J: TRBJ2-1
DNA: TGCGCCAGCAGCGCACAACTAGCGAGTAATGAGCAGTTCTTC
CDR3: CASSAQLASNEQFF

V: TRBV27
size: NA
D: TRBD1
J: TRBJ2-3
DNA: TGTGCCAGCAGGCTGACAGGGGGCACAGATACGCAGTATTTT
CDR3: CASRLTGGTDTQYF

V: TRBV5-1
size: once
D: TRBD2
J: TRBJ2-1
DNA: TGCGCAGAAGAGCGGGAGGCATCCTACAATGAGCAGTTCTTC
CDR3: CAEEREASYNEQFF

V: TRBV2
size: NA
D: NA
J: TRBJ1-5
DNA: TGTGCCAGCAGTCGGGACATCGGAAATCAGCCCCAGCATTTT
CDR3: CASSRDIGNQPQHF

V: TRBV5-1
size: NA
D: NA
J: TRBJ1-1
DNA: TGCGCCAGCAGCTTTGGTGGGGGCAAGAGCACTGAAGCTTTCTTT
CDR3: CASSFGGGKSTEAFF

V: TRBV7-8
size: NA
D: NA
J: TRBJ2-3
DNA: TGTGCCAGCAGCAAGTGGGGGCGGGGTACCAATAGGGGGCCCCTCACAGATACGCAGTATTTT
CDR3: CASSKWGRGTNRGPLTDTQYF

V: TRBV6-5
size: once
D: NA
J: TRBJ1-2
DNA: TGTGCCAGCAGTTACTCGGTCAGGGGTAACTATGGCTACACCTTC
CDR3: CASSYSVRGNYGYTF

V: TRBV6-5
size: NA
D: NA
J: TRBJ1-5
DNA: TGTGCCACCGGCGTGGGGGCCCATCAGCCCCAGCATTTT
CDR3: CATGVGAHQPQHF

V: TRBV27
size: NA
D: TRBD1
J: TRBJ2-1
DNA: TGTGCCAGCAGTTTGACGGGACAGGGGGGTAATGAGCAGTTCTTC
CDR3: CASSLTGQGGNEQFF

V: TRBV27
size: once
D: NA
J: TRBJ2-7
DNA: TGTGCCAGCAGTTTCGGTATCGGAGCGGGTCTCGTCTACGAGCAGTACTTC
CDR3: CASSFGIGAGLVYEQYF

V: TRBV9
size: NA
D: NA
J: TRBJ2-2
DNA: TGTGCCAGCAGCGTAGCCGCGACCGGGGAGCTGTTTTTT
CDR3: CASSVAATGELFF

V: TRBV27
size: NA
D: NA
J: TRBJ1-6
DNA: TGTGCCAGCAGTTTAAGGGGCAGGGATAATTCACCCCTCCACTTT
CDR3: CASSLRGRDNSPLHF

V: TRBV7-2
size: NA
D: NA
J: TRBJ1-1
DNA: TGTGCCAGCACCCTCGCGTGGGGGGGGAACACTGAAGCTTTCTTT
CDR3: CASTLAWGGNTEAFF

V: TRBV7-2
size: NA
D: TRBD1
J: TRBJ1-4
DNA: TGTGCCAGCAGCTTATTAGGGACAGGTCTGGAAAAACTGTTTTTT
CDR3: CASSLLGTGLEKLFF

V: TRBV5-1
size: NA
D: TRBD1
J: TRBJ1-1
DNA: TGCGCCAGCAGCGTGGGACAGGGGAGGACTGAAGCTTTCTTT
CDR3: CASSVGQGRTEAFF

V: TRBV28
size: few
D: TRBD1
J: TRBJ1-2
DNA: TGTGCCAGCAGTCCGGGACAGGGGGCCCGTGGCTACACCTTC
CDR3: CASSPGQGARGYTF

V: TRBV9
size: NA
D: NA
J: TRBJ2-2
DNA: TGTGCCAGCAGCGGCGGAGGTGGAGGGCCCAACACCGGGGAGCTGTTTTTT
CDR3: CASSGGGGGPNTGELFF

V: TRBV18
size: NA
D: TRBD1
J: TRBJ1-1
DNA: TGTGCCAGCTCGCCCCTTGACAGGGGTTGGGACACTGAAGCTTTCTTT
CDR3: CASSPLDRGWDTEAFF

V: TRBV30
size: few
D: TRBD2
J: TRBJ2-7
DNA: TGTGCCTGGAGGCTAGCGGGAGGTAGCGAGCAGTACTTC
CDR3: CAWRLAGGSEQYF

V: TRBV5-4
size: NA
D: NA
J: TRBJ2-1
DNA: TGTGCCAGCAGCCGGGGTGGAGAAGGGTTCGATGAGCAGTTCTTC
CDR3: CASSRGGEGFDEQFF

V: TRBV2
size: NA
D: TRBD2
J: TRBJ2-5
DNA: TGTGCCAGCAAACTACCTAGCGGGCAAGAGACCCAGTACTTC
CDR3: CASKLPSGQETQYF

V: TRBV2
size: NA
D: NA
J: TRBJ2-1
DNA: TGTGCCAGCAGTCCGCGAACTGAGCAGTTCTTC
CDR3: CASSPRTEQFF

V: TRBV18
size: NA
D: TRBD1
J: TRBJ1-4
DNA: TGTGCCAGCTCACGCGGACAGGGGAACGAAAAACTGTTTTTT
CDR3: CASSRGQGNEKLFF

V: TRBV5-8
size: NA
D: NA
J: TRBJ2-2
DNA: TGTGCCAGCAGCTTGGTAGGGGTCACCGGGGAGCTGTTTTTT
CDR3: CASSLVGVTGELFF

V: TRBV7-9
size: NA
D: NA
J: TRBJ1-6
DNA: TGTGCCAGCAGCTTAAGAGTGGATTCACCCCTCCACTTT
CDR3: CASSLRVDSPLHF

V: TRBV2
size: NA
D: TRBD1
J: TRBJ2-7
DNA: TGTGCCAGCAGCGTCCAGGGGGCTCTGAACGAGCAGTACTTC
CDR3: CASSVQGALNEQYF

V: TRBV28
size: once
D: TRBD1
J: TRBJ2-6
DNA: TGTGCCAGCAGTTTCAATCCGGGACAGGGCTCTGGGGCCAACGTCCTGACTTTC
CDR3: CASSFNPGQGSGANVLTF

V: TRBV5-8
size: NA
D: NA
J: TRBJ1-6
DNA: TGTGCCAGCAGCACCACGGTCGGTTCACCCCTCCACTTT
CDR3: CASSTTVGSPLHF